Below are 24 T cell receptor beta chains sequenced from a single sample in a study of spatial heterogeneity in lung cancer. As to time point: sample taken at primary tumor resection. No cell sorting; template was whole RNA from tumor, lung tissue or PBMC. TCRdb called the 5' RACE reads again in MiXCR, with one record for every CDR3 protein. Of about 41,000 distinct CDR3 sequences in the sample, about an eighth were seen once. Sequencing was performed on PBMCs, taken at surgery. Every receptor here comes from a female donor with early-stage non-small cell lung cancer.

This clonotype was picked up many times. V usage is TRBV7-2 and J usage is TRBJ2-5, with D possibly being TRBD2 (6 bases). The CDR3 loop spans 14 amino acids. Germline V gives CDR1 SGHTA, CDR2 FQGNSA. V was trimmed by 5 bases and J by 1 base, leaving 11 bases between them. The CDR3 loop is CASSRERVQETQYF. For the CDR3, the DNA is TGTGCCAGCAGCCGAGAGCGGGTCCAAGAGACCCAGTACTTC. Combining the CDR3 with reference TRBV7-2 and TRBJ2-5 gives the whole variable domain GAGVSQSPSNKVTEKGKDVELRCDPISGHTALYWYRQSLGQGLEFLIYFQGNSAPDKSGLPSDRFSAERTGGSVSTLTIQRTQQEDSAVYLCASSRERVQETQYFGPGTRLLVL.

This sequence joins TRBV6-1 and TRBJ1-1; tentatively, D is TRBD1 (6 bases). The CDR3 is 15 amino acids. Trimming stripped 5 bases from V and 1 base from J, with 14 bases between. Germline V CDR1 and CDR2: MNHNS, SASEGT. This CDR3 reads CASSRFWGANTEAFF. CDR3 sequence (DNA): TGTGCCAGCAGTCGCTTTTGGGGGGCGAACACTGAAGCTTTCTTT.

This clonotype was seen repeatedly, ten times or more. The chain uses TRBV6-5 and TRBJ1-5, with D possibly TRBD1 on 5 matching bases. The V and J ends lost 9 bases and 0 bases respectively, with 9 bases between them. The CDR3 loop spans 13 amino acids. The germline CDR1 and CDR2 sequences are MNHEY and SVGAGI. This CDR3 is CASRQNSNQPQHF. Here the CDR3 DNA reads TGTGCCAGTAGACAGAATAGCAATCAGCCCCAGCATTTT.

This rearrangement joins TRBV7-2 to TRBJ1-3; no firm D call. CDR1 and CDR2 (germline): SGHTA, FQGNSA. There are 13 residues in the CDR3. The V and J ends lost 5 bases and 0 bases respectively, with 5 bases between them. CDR3 nucleotide sequence: TGTGCCAGCAGCACGAACTCTGGAAACACCATATATTTT. Translated, it gives CASSTNSGNTIYF.

This clonotype occurred a few times. This rearrangement joins TRBV6-5 to TRBJ2-6; D perhaps matches TRBD1 (5 bases). Germline CDR1 reads MNHEY; CDR2 reads SVGAGI. This CDR3 is 18 amino acids long. Trimming left V 0 bases short and J 0 bases short, with 12 bases between. The CDR3 loop is CASSYSTELNSGANVLTF. CDR3 DNA: TGTGCCAGCAGTTACTCGACAGAGCTTAACTCTGGGGCCAACGTCCTGACTTTC.

The sample holds a few counts of this clonotype. The chain has TRBV4-3 and TRBJ2-1; D is uncertain. V was shortened by 1 base and J by 0 bases, with 7 bases between the two germline ends. The germline V gene encodes CDR1 LGHNA and CDR2 YSLEER. The CDR3 is 15 residues long. The CDR3 nucleotides are TGCGCCAGCAGCCAAGCAGAAAGCTCCTACAATGAGCAGTTCTTC. Translating it yields CASSQAESSYNEQFF.

V usage is TRBV29-1 and J usage is TRBJ1-1; 9 nucleotides line up with TRBD1. The junction had 6 bases not matched to a gene; V was cut back by 6 bases and J by 1 base. CDR1 SQVTM and CDR2 ANQGSEA come from the germline V gene. This CDR3 is built from 14 residues. As DNA, the CDR3 is TGCAGCGTGGGGACAGGGATAGGGAACACTGAAGCTTTCTTT. Translating gives CSVGTGIGNTEAFF.

The chain combines TRBV6-5 with TRBJ2-7, with D possibly TRBD2 on 5 matching bases. Germline V gives CDR1 MNHEY, CDR2 SVGAGI. The CDR3 sequence is 12 residues long. Trimming cost V 8 bases and J 6 bases, with 14 bases left between them. CDR3 loop: CASRVGGGEQYF. In DNA, the CDR3 is TGTGCCAGCCGGGTTGGAGGTGGCGAGCAGTACTTC.

The rearrangement links TRBV7-9 to TRBJ1-4; weak D call: TRBD1 (6 bases). The V gene lost 2 bases and the J gene lost 8 bases, with 12 bases spanning the gap. The germline V gene has CDR1 SEHNR and CDR2 FQNEAQ (reference sequence). The length of the CDR3 is 14 residues. The CDR3 bases are TGTGCCAGCAGCTTATCTGGACAGTCCGAAAAACTGTTTTTT. Protein sequence: CASSLSGQSEKLFF.

The chain employs TRBV27 and TRBJ1-1, with a possible D match to TRBD1 (6 bases). In germline, CDR1 is MNHEY, CDR2 SMNVEV (reference sequence). Between the trimmed V and J ends, which lost 4 bases and 3 bases, there was a span of 21 bases. The CDR3 runs 17 residues. CDR3 loop: CASSSTGARGSDTEAFF. The CDR3 nucleotides are TGTGCCAGCAGTTCGACGGGAGCCAGGGGATCGGACACTGAAGCTTTCTTT.

The gene calls are TRBV20-1 and TRBJ1-5; D not resolved. The CDR3 runs to 14 residues. Germline V gene lookup returns CDR1 DFQATT and CDR2 SNEGSKA (reference sequence). Between the trimmed V and J ends, which lost 3 bases and 1 base, there was a span of 10 bases. This CDR3 reads CSASWEPSNQPQHF. DNA for the CDR3: TGCAGTGCTAGTTGGGAGCCGAGCAATCAGCCCCAGCATTTT.

V usage is TRBV5-1 and J usage is TRBJ1-2; D is uncertain. Trimming cost V 0 bases and J 4 bases, with 13 bases left between them. Germline V lookup: CDR1 SGHRS, CDR2 YFSETQ. The CDR3 covers 15 residues. The CDR3 is CASSLAQSGPYGYTF. DNA for the CDR3: TGCGCCAGCAGCTTGGCCCAATCAGGACCCTATGGCTACACCTTC.

V usage is TRBV19 and J usage is TRBJ2-7; possible D gene TRBD1, 6 bases. Looked up from germline, CDR1 is LNHDA and CDR2 is SQIVND (reference sequence). The CDR3 is 15 residues long. Trimming took 2 bases from V and 0 from J, leaving 11 bases between them. CDR3 in amino acids: CASSIQGRNSYEQYF. In DNA, the CDR3 is TGTGCCAGTAGTATACAGGGGCGCAACTCCTACGAGCAGTACTTC.

The V gene is TRBV6-1, the J gene TRBJ2-7; D remains ambiguous. V lost 6 bases and J 2 bases, leaving 14 bases between the germline ends. The CDR3 is 14 amino acids. Germline V gene sequence: CDR1 MNHNS, CDR2 SASEGT. CDR3 region: CASRPKSAPYEQYF. The DNA of the CDR3 is TGTGCCAGCAGACCAAAGTCGGCCCCCTACGAGCAGTACTTC.

There are a few counts of this clonotype. The V call is TRBV20-1, the J call TRBJ1-4, with D hard to call. Germline CDR1 is DFQATT and CDR2 is SNEGSKA (reference sequence). The ends were cut back, 6 bases at V and 5 bases at J, with 16 bases in the middle. CDR3 length: 14 residues. The CDR3 nucleotides are TGCAGTGCCCTGGACGGCACCATAAATGAAAAACTGTTTTTT. Protein: CSALDGTINEKLFF.

The sample holds many counts of this clonotype. The chain carries TRBV28 and TRBJ1-1, with D possibly matching TRBD1 (5 bases). The CDR3 runs 15 residues. The V end lost 2 bases, the J end lost 4 bases, and 14 bases lay between the germline ends. Germline CDR1 reads MDHEN; CDR2 reads SYDVKM. Here the CDR3 reads CASSLVPGPATEAFF. CDR3 DNA sequence: TGTGCCAGCAGTTTAGTCCCGGGGCCAGCCACTGAAGCTTTCTTT.

There are many counts of this clonotype. The chain couples TRBV18 to TRBJ1-2, with D uncertain. Trimming took 6 bases from V and 4 from J, leaving 12 bases between them. From germline, CDR1 is KGHSH and CDR2 LQKENI. This CDR3 spans 13 amino acids. The CDR3 nucleotides read TGTGCCAGCTCCCTGGAGGTCGGCTATGGCTACACCTTC. Its translation is CASSLEVGYGYTF.

This chain connects TRBV27 to TRBJ2-1; D gene uncertain. Looked up from germline, CDR1 is MNHEY and CDR2 is SMNVEV (reference sequence). The CDR3 loop spans 15 amino acids. The V and J ends lost 5 bases and 5 bases respectively, with 16 bases between them. The CDR3 is CASSPRNAGDNEQFF. The CDR3 DNA sequence: TGTGCCAGCAGTCCGCGGAACGCAGGAGACAATGAGCAGTTCTTC.

DNA of the CDR3: TGTGCCAGCAGCTTAGTTTTGGCGGGTACGCAGTATTTT. Its protein is CASSLVLAGTQYF. The V and J genes are TRBV11-2 and TRBJ2-3, with TRBD2 as a possible D gene (5 bases). The CDR3 runs 13 residues. Trimming stripped 1 base from V and 8 bases from J, with 10 bases between. CDR1 and CDR2 from the germline V gene are SGHAT and FQNNGV.

This clonotype was seen a few times. The chain carries TRBV9 and TRBJ1-4, with 8 bases fitting TRBD1. With V trimmed by 6 bases and J by 6 bases, 19 bases remained unmatched. The length of the CDR3 is 18 residues. Per the germline V gene, CDR1 is SGDLS and CDR2 is YYNGEE. CDR3 DNA: TGTGCCAGCACCCCCGGGACAGGATCTGGTTGGGGTGATGAAAAACTGTTTTTT. This gives the protein CASTPGTGSGWGDEKLFF.

This chain links TRBV27 with TRBJ1-1, with TRBD1 identical over 7 bases. The length of the CDR3 is 18 residues. Trimming cost V 6 bases and J 1 base; bases outside gene matches: 17. In germline, CDR1 is MNHEY, CDR2 SMNVEV (reference sequence). CDR3: CASRPPRQGGRPNTEAFF. The CDR3, as DNA: TGTGCCAGCAGACCCCCCCGACAGGGAGGTCGTCCGAACACTGAAGCTTTCTTT.

This clonotype is medium-sized (0.01 to 0.1%) by share. The rearrangement joins TRBV7-3 to TRBJ2-1; 7 nucleotides align to TRBD1. Trimming cost V 2 bases and J 4 bases; bases outside gene matches: 5. Looked up from germline, CDR1 is SGHTA and CDR2 is FQGTGA. This CDR3 has 15 amino acids. This chain's CDR3 is CASSLDPGQYNEQFF. The CDR3 coding sequence is TGTGCCAGCAGCTTAGACCCGGGACAGTACAATGAGCAGTTCTTC.

The chain employs TRBV9 and TRBJ1-1; D remains unclear. Germline CDR1 and CDR2: SGDLS and YYNGEE. Trimming took off 4 bases at V and 0 bases at J, with 13 bases between the two ends. There are 15 residues in the CDR3. The CDR3 region is CASSPRGQMNTEAFF. Here the CDR3 DNA reads TGTGCCAGCAGCCCACGCGGGCAGATGAACACTGAAGCTTTCTTT.

This clonotype was recorded many times. The V and J genes are TRBV4-2 and TRBJ2-7, with D unresolved. The V gene lost 2 bases and the J gene lost 2 bases, with 10 bases spanning the gap. The CDR3 length is 14 residues. The germline V gene has CDR1 LGHNA and CDR2 YNFKEQ. CDR3 bases: TGTGCCAGCAGCCAATCCAACGTGGCCTACGAGCAGTACTTC. Translated, it gives CASSQSNVAYEQYF.